The 25 T cell receptor beta chains presented below share a single source sample, sequenced in a study of somatic mutations in cytotoxic T cells in rheumatoid arthritis. Assay: immunoSEQ multiplex PCR; the TCRdb copy retains only in-frame clones and omits some. The sample lists over 15,000 clones, approximately 80% occurring once. The sequencing input was CD8+ T cells sorted from blood. The source is an adult with rheumatoid arthritis.

The chain uses TRBV5-6 and TRBJ2-5; a possible D gene is TRBD1 (5 bases). Trimming cost V 1 base and J 6 bases, with 10 bases left between them. This CDR3 contains 13 residues. The germline gives CDR1 SGHDT, CDR2 YYEEEE. This CDR3 is CASSLLQDKTQYF. For the CDR3, the DNA is TGTGCCAGCAGCTTGCTTCAGGACAAGACCCAGTACTTC. Based on the CDR3 plus reference TRBV5-6 and TRBJ2-5, the full variable domain is DAGVTQSPTHLIKTRGQQVTLRCSPKSGHDTVSWYQQALGQGPQFIFQYYEEEERQRGNFPDRFSGHQFPNYSSELNVNALLLGDSALYLCASSLLQDKTQYFGPGTRLLVL.

The gene calls are TRBV9 and TRBJ1-6; D is unclear. Germline loops: CDR1 SGDLS, CDR2 YYNGEE. This CDR3 has 16 amino acids. The ends were cut back, 3 bases at V and 1 base at J, with 11 bases in the middle. CDR3 region: CASSARGESYNSPLHF. CDR3 nucleotides: TGTGCCAGCAGCGCCCGGGGAGAGTCCTATAATTCACCCCTCCACTTT. Variable domain in full (rest from reference TRBV9 and TRBJ1-6): DSGVTQTPKHLITATGQRVTLRCSPRSGDLSVYWYQQSLDQGLQFLIQYYNGEERAKGNILERFSAQQFPDLHSELNLSSLELGDSALYFCASSARGESYNSPLHFGNGTRLTVT.

The chain combines TRBV19 with TRBJ2-4; unclear D gene. The germline V gene has CDR1 LNHDA and CDR2 SQIVND (reference sequence). CDR3 length: 10 amino acids. Trimming removed 6 bases at V and 8 bases at J, with 5 bases between. In nucleotides, the CDR3 is TGTGCCAGTAGAGGAGACATTCAGTACTTC. Its translation is CASRGDIQYF.

V is TRBV19 and J is TRBJ1-2; no clear D gene. In germline, CDR1 is LNHDA, CDR2 SQIVND (reference sequence). CDR3 length equals 11 residues. The germline V and J ends were trimmed by 6 bases and 8 bases, with 10 bases remaining between them. The CDR3 protein is CASSSLQGYTF. CDR3 nucleotide sequence: TGTGCCAGTAGCTCCCTGCAAGGCTACACCTTC.

The genes are TRBV19 and TRBJ2-7, with D perhaps TRBD1 (6 bases). The germline CDR1 and CDR2 sequences are LNHDA and SQIVND (reference sequence). Trimming left V 7 bases short and J 2 bases short, with 15 bases between. CDR3 length equals 14 residues. Here the CDR3 DNA reads TGTGCCAGTAACCCGACAGGAATGCCCTACGAGCAGTACTTC. It is translated as CASNPTGMPYEQYF.

The rearrangement links TRBV7-2 to TRBJ2-3; 14 nucleotides agree with TRBD2. In germline, CDR1 is SGHTA, CDR2 FQGNSA. Unmatched junction bases numbered 8, after V lost 5 bases and J lost 4 bases. The CDR3 contains 17 residues. The CDR3 spells CASSPIPGLAGADTQYF. The CDR3 bases are TGTGCCAGCAGCCCGATCCCGGGACTAGCGGGGGCAGATACGCAGTATTTT. The full variable domain, with the rest looked up from reference TRBV7-2 and TRBJ2-3, is GAGVSQSPSNKVTEKGKDVELRCDPISGHTALYWYRQSLGQGLEFLIYFQGNSAPDKSGLPSDRFSAERTGGSVSTLTIQRTQQEDSAVYLCASSPIPGLAGADTQYFGPGTRLTVL.

The rearrangement links TRBV7-6 to TRBJ1-5, with 7 bases matching TRBD1. The CDR3 has 16 amino acids. Trimming took 1 base from V and 7 from J; bases not matched to a gene: 10. Germline CDR1 reads SGHVS; CDR2 reads FNYEAQ. CDR3 nucleotides: TGTGCCAGCAGCTTAGGGGGCACAGGGGTTGGGCAGCCCCAGCATTTT. Protein product: CASSLGGTGVGQPQHF.

The chain carries TRBV6-6 and TRBJ2-1; D uncertain. The germline gives CDR1 MNHNY, CDR2 SVGAGI (reference sequence). Trimming removed 10 bases from V and 3 bases from J, with 16 bases in between. The CDR3 consists of 14 residues. Here the CDR3 reads CATLIPFGYNEQFF. CDR3 bases: TGTGCCACCTTAATCCCCTTCGGCTACAATGAGCAGTTCTTC.

The CDR3 loop is CASSPTGSPYEQYF. As DNA, the CDR3 is TGTGCCAGCAGCCCCACAGGGAGTCCCTACGAGCAGTACTTC. The rearrangement links TRBV7-3 to TRBJ2-7; a weak D match, TRBD1 (6 bases). The germline V gene encodes CDR1 SGHTA and CDR2 FQGTGA. The CDR3 sequence is 14 residues long. The germline V and J ends were trimmed by 5 bases and 2 bases, with 13 bases remaining between them.

J is TRBJ2-7 and V is TRBV5-1, with 14 bases that match TRBD2. Trimming at V came to 4 bases and at J to 2 bases, leaving 2 bases not matched to a gene. Germline V gene data show CDR1 as SGHRS and CDR2 as YFSETQ. CDR3 size: 15 residues. The CDR3 DNA is TGCGCCAGCAGCCCGGGACTAGCGGGAGCCTACGAGCAGTACTTC. As protein: CASSPGLAGAYEQYF.

The sample holds one count of this clone. For the CDR3, the DNA is TGCGCCAGCAGCCTACTAGCGGGGCAGTTTTACGAGCAGTACTTC. Encoded protein: CASSLLAGQFYEQYF. The chain recombines TRBV4-1 with TRBJ2-7; TRBD2 matches 10 bases. In germline, CDR1 is MGHRA, CDR2 YSYEKL. The ends lost 4 bases at V and 4 bases at J; junction bases unmatched: 7. This CDR3 has 15 amino acids.

This clone was detected only a few times. V is TRBV7-9 and J is TRBJ1-2, with D possibly TRBD1 on 6 matching bases. There are 16 residues in the CDR3. Trimming removed 5 bases at V and 2 bases at J, with 18 bases between. Germline V gene data show CDR1 as SEHNR and CDR2 as FQNEAQ (reference sequence). CDR3 nucleotide sequence: TGTGCCAGCAGCGAAAAAACGGGACACCCAAACTATGGCTACACCTTC. Residues: CASSEKTGHPNYGYTF.

This clone was seen only a few times. The chain combines TRBV5-1 with TRBJ2-5; D is possibly TRBD1 (6 bases). In germline, CDR1 is SGHRS, CDR2 YFSETQ. This CDR3 is 14 amino acids long. Trimming pared 4 bases from V and 5 bases from J, leaving 15 bases between. In DNA form, the CDR3 reads TGCGCCAGCAGCCCTACCGGGACATACGAGACCCAGTACTTC. As protein: CASSPTGTYETQYF.

The V and J genes are TRBV7-6 and TRBJ2-7; D call uncertain. V was clipped by 6 bases and J by 2 bases, with 11 bases between them. CDR1 SGHVS and CDR2 FNYEAQ come from the germline V gene. CDR3 size: 13 residues. CDR3 sequence reads: CASSLGTAYEQYF. CDR3 DNA: TGTGCCAGCAGTTTGGGTACAGCCTACGAGCAGTACTTC.

The V and J genes are TRBV19 and TRBJ2-1; unclear D gene. V was cut by 1 base and J by 7 bases, with 8 bases left in between. The CDR3 sequence is 13 residues long. CDR1 is LNHDA, CDR2 SQIVND, per germline (reference sequence). CDR3 sequence (DNA): TGTGCCAGTAGTATAGGACACCCGAATGAGCAGTTCTTC. Amino acid sequence: CASSIGHPNEQFF.

The genes are TRBV7-2 and TRBJ2-1; 8 nucleotides agree with TRBD2. The germline gives CDR1 SGHTA, CDR2 FQGNSA. V shed 5 bases and J 4 bases; nucleotides not matched to a gene: 7. The CDR3 is 15 amino acids. The CDR3: CASSTTGGLYNEQFF. The CDR3 DNA sequence: TGTGCCAGCAGCACCACGGGGGGGCTGTACAATGAGCAGTTCTTC.

V gene TRBV6-6 combines with J gene TRBJ1-1, with no clear D. V was shortened by 2 bases and J by 1 base, with 14 bases between the two germline ends. CDR1 is MNHNY and CDR2 is SVGAGI in the germline V gene (reference sequence). The CDR3 has 16 amino acids. CDR3 in DNA: TGTGCCAGCAGTTACACCAGAGGAGCACCGAACACTGAAGCTTTCTTT. This encodes CASSYTRGAPNTEAFF.

This clone was seen just once. J is TRBJ2-7 and V is TRBV11-2; perhaps TRBD2 as D (6 bases). Looked up from germline, CDR1 is SGHAT and CDR2 is FQNNGV. The CDR3 is 14 residues long. Trimming removed 6 bases from V and 5 bases from J, with 17 bases in between. Here the CDR3 reads CASSLLGGYDEQYF. The DNA of the CDR3 is TGTGCCAGCAGTTTGCTTGGGGGGTACGACGAGCAGTACTTC.

The rearrangement uses TRBV7-9 and TRBJ2-3, with D perhaps TRBD1 (6 bases). CDR1 and CDR2 (germline): SEHNR, FQNEAQ (reference sequence). V gave up 2 bases and J gave up 0 bases, with 18 bases separating them. The CDR3 loop spans 18 amino acids. CDR3 loop: CASSLRDTDLTSTDTQYF. The DNA for the CDR3 is TGTGCCAGCAGCTTAAGGGACACGGATTTAACTAGCACAGATACGCAGTATTTT.

This clone was seen once. The chain recombines TRBV4-1 with TRBJ2-2; 8 nucleotides agree with TRBD1. After removal of 7 bases from V and 1 base from J, the junction contained 5 bases not matched to a gene. The CDR3 covers 15 residues. Germline-derived CDR1 and CDR2 are MGHRA and YSYEKL. CDR3 DNA: TGCGCCAGCAACCCGGGACAGGTGAACACCGGGGAGCTGTTTTTT. Translation gives CASNPGQVNTGELFF.

This clone was detected a few times. The rearrangement links TRBV5-4 to TRBJ2-7, with D possibly matching TRBD1 (6 bases). The CDR3 spans 12 residues. V was shortened by 2 bases and J by 3 bases, with 6 bases between the two germline ends. From germline, CDR1 is SGHNT and CDR2 YYREEE (reference sequence). This CDR3 is CASSLQGYEQYF. DNA of the CDR3: TGTGCCAGCAGCTTACAGGGCTACGAGCAGTACTTC.

This rearrangement joins TRBV11-2 to TRBJ2-7; no firm D call. This CDR3 has 12 amino acids. Per the germline V gene, CDR1 is SGHAT and CDR2 is FQNNGV. V lost 5 bases to trimming and J lost 1 base, with 6 bases between them. The CDR3 region is CASSAVSYEQYF. The CDR3 DNA reads TGTGCCAGCAGCGCGGTGTCCTACGAGCAGTACTTC.

The chain uses TRBV5-1 and TRBJ1-1, with a possible D match to TRBD1 (5 bases). Germline-derived CDR1 and CDR2 are SGHRS and YFSETQ. Trimming removed 4 bases from V and 1 base from J, with 14 bases in between. The CDR3 spans 15 residues. CDR3 loop: CASSPRGTSNTEAFF. The CDR3 DNA reads as TGCGCCAGCAGCCCTAGAGGGACGTCGAACACTGAAGCTTTCTTT.

The chain is built from TRBV4-1 and TRBJ2-5, with 11 bases matching TRBD2. There are 17 residues in the CDR3. The germline V gene has CDR1 MGHRA and CDR2 YSYEKL. J gave up 2 bases and V 2 bases, and 7 bases lay outside the gene matches. CDR3 nucleotides: TGCGCCAGCAGCCAACCCCCACTAGCGGGGGAACAAGAGACCCAGTACTTC. This encodes CASSQPPLAGEQETQYF.

This chain joins TRBV5-6 and TRBJ2-1; 10 bases are a match to TRBD2. CDR3 length equals 17 residues. V dropped 0 bases and J dropped 8; count of bases not matched to a gene: 11. CDR1 and CDR2 (germline): SGHDT, YYEEEE. CDR3 region: CASSLVPGLAGAHEQFF. The CDR3 nucleotides are TGTGCCAGCAGCTTGGTTCCGGGGCTAGCGGGGGCCCATGAGCAGTTCTTC. The full variable domain, its missing parts supplied by reference TRBV5-6 and TRBJ2-1, is DAGVTQSPTHLIKTRGQQVTLRCSPKSGHDTVSWYQQALGQGPQFIFQYYEEEERQRGNFPDRFSGHQFPNYSSELNVNALLLGDSALYLCASSLVPGLAGAHEQFFGPGTRLTVL.